This entry concerns a single TCR beta chain. Its cognate antigen is unknown. This sample was included in a study of CD8 T cells in ankylosing spondylitis. V was trimmed by 1 base and J by 0 bases, leaving 11 bases between them. The CDR3 extends over 16 amino acids. Germline CDR1 is SGHTA and CDR2 is FQGNSA. TCRdb independently ran MiXCR on the 5' RACE reads; one entry per CDR3 protein. This repertoire shows some 90,000 distinct CDR3 sequences, around 25% found once; its top ten account for approximately 59%. Whole-study results and caveats: The study looked at matched synovial fluid samples from ankylosing spondylitis patients. Disease-linked clones were reported to be significantly enriched there. Ankylosing spondylitis blood seemed to carry a telltale TCR beta motif made of about 8 highly homologous variants.

The chain carries TRBV7-2 and TRBJ2-3; a possible D gene is TRBD1 (6 bases). Sequencing used blood, either unsorted or a sorted T cell fraction (not recorded which). This clonotype was sampled from a male donor with ankylosing spondylitis or in good health (not recorded which). DNA of the CDR3: TGTGCCAGCAGCTTAGAAGGCAGGGGAAGCACAGATACGCAGTATTTT. Amino acids: CASSLEGRGSTDTQYF.